The entry below gives a single TCR beta chain sequence along with its context. Its antigen is unidentified. V lost 10 bases and J 2 bases, leaving 17 bases between the germline ends. The CDR3 spans 14 residues. Looked up from germline, CDR1 is PRHDT and CDR2 is FYEKMQ (reference sequence). Reverse transcribed after extraction, RNA yielded cDNA as the sequencing template. Method: immunoSEQ multiplex PCR; TCRdb's copy keeps in-frame clones and lacks some. The table lists fewer than 110,000 clones, 55% of them singletons. The sample originates from a study of CD8+ T cells in alopecia areata. Study-level results: Higher clonality was seen in lesional scalp than in normal scalp, especially in alopecia totalis/universalis.

J is TRBJ1-2 and V is TRBV13, with unresolved D. This clonotype was obtained from a human donor in good health. What was sequenced was CD4+ T cells sorted from blood. The CDR3 sequence: CATRRFGENYGYTF. CDR3 nucleotide sequence: TGTGCCACCAGACGATTCGGAGAAAACTATGGCTACACCTTC.